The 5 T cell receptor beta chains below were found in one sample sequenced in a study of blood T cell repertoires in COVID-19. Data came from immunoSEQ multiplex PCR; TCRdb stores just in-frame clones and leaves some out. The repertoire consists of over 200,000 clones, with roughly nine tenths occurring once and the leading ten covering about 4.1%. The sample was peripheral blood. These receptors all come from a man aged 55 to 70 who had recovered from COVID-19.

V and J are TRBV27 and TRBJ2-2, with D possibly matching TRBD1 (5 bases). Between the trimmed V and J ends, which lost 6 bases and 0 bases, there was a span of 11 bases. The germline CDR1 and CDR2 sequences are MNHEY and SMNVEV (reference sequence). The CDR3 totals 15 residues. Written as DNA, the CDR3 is TGTGCCAGCAGACTAAAGGGGCCGAACACCGGGGAGCTGTTTTTT. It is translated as CASRLKGPNTGELFF.

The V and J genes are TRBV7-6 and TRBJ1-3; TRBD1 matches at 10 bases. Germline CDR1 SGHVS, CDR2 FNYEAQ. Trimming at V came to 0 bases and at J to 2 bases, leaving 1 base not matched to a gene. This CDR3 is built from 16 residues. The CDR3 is CASSLAGTGAGNTIYF. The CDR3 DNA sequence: TGTGCCAGCAGCTTAGCCGGGACAGGGGCTGGAAACACCATATATTTT. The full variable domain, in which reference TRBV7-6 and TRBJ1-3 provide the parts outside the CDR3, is GAGVSQSPRYKVTKRGQDVALRCDPISGHVSLYWYRQALGQGPEFLTYFNYEAQQDKSGLPNDRFSAERPEGSISTLTIQRTEQRDSAMYRCASSLAGTGAGNTIYFGEGSWLTVV.

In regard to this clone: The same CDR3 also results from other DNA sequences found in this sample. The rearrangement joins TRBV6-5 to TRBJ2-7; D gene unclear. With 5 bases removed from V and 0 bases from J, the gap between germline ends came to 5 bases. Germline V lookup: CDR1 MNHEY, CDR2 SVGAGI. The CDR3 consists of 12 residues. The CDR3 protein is CASSRSSYEQYF. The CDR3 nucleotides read TGTGCCAGCAGTCGTTCCTCCTACGAGCAGTACTTC.

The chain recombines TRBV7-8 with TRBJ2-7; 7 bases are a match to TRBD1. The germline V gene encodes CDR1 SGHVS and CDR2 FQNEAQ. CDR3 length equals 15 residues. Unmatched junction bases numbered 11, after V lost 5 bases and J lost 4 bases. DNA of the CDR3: TGTGCCAGCAGCGCCTCGACAGGGTTTCCTTACGAGCAGTACTTC. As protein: CASSASTGFPYEQYF.

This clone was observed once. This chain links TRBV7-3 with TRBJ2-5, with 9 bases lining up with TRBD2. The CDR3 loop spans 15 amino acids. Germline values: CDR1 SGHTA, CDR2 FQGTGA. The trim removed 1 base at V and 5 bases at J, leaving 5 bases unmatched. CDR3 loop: CASSLNSGGRETQYF. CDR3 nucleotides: TGTGCCAGCAGCTTAAATAGCGGGGGCCGCGAGACCCAGTACTTC.